These 3 T cell receptor beta chains originate from one sample sequenced in a study of T-cell memory formation after mild COVID-19. TCRdb analysed the 5' RACE reads with MiXCR anew, one entry per CDR3 protein. Of fewer than 140,000 distinct CDR3 sequences listed, about 15% are singletons. The specimen was PBMCs or a T cell subset sorted from them (not recorded which). These receptors all come from an adult woman who had mild COVID-19 (a few samples of this study predate the infection). Cell type and time point are not known.

CDR3 nucleotide sequence: TGTGCCAGCAGTTTAGTCGGGACAGGAAGAACTGAAGCTTTCTTT. As protein: CASSLVGTGRTEAFF. The chain recombines TRBV27 with TRBJ1-1; 8 bases map to TRBD1. Germline CDR1 is MNHEY and CDR2 is SMNVEV (reference sequence). Trimming at V came to 2 bases and at J to 5 bases, leaving 7 bases not matched to a gene. There are 15 residues in the CDR3.

J is TRBJ1-3 and V is TRBV12-3 or TRBV12-4; D is ambiguous. V dropped 2 bases and J dropped 3 bases, with 8 bases sitting between them. The CDR3 contains 14 residues. The chain's CDR3 is CASSLPVLGNTIYF. The CDR3 DNA reads as TGTGCCAGCAGTTTACCGGTGCTTGGAAACACCATATATTTT.

J is TRBJ1-2 and V is TRBV12-3 or TRBV12-4, with D possibly TRBD1 on 6 matching bases. This CDR3 comprises 14 residues. Trimming removed 8 bases at V and 0 bases at J, with 13 bases between. The DNA of the CDR3 is TGTGCCAGCTCTGAGACAGGCCCTAACTATGGCTACACCTTC. This encodes CASSETGPNYGYTF.